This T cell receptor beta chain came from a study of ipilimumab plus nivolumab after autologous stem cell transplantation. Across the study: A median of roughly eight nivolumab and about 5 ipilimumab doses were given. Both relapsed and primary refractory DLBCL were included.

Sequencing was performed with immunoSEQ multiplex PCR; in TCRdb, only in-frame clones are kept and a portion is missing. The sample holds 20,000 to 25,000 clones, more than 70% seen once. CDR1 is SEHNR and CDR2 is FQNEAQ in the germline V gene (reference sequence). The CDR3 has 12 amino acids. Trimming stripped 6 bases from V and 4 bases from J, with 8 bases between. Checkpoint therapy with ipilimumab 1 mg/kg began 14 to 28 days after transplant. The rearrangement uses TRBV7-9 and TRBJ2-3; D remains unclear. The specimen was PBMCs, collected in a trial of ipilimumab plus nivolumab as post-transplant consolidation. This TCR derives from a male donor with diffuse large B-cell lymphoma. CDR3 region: CASSVGPDTQYF. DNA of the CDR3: TGTGCCAGCAGTGTGGGCCCAGATACGCAGTATTTT.